The T cell receptor (beta chain) under discussion was sequenced for a study of shared clonotypes between healthy human individuals. Using immunoSEQ multiplex PCR, the repertoire was profiled, and TCRdb retains in-frame clones only, with some absent. The sample contains over 2 million clones, approximately 94% of which appear only once. V lost 6 bases, J lost 10 bases, and 5 bases stayed unmatched. There are 12 residues in the CDR3. Germline loops: CDR1 ENHRY, CDR2 SYGVKD. CD45RO-negative cells were positively selected for CCR7, leaving out terminally differentiated effector memory CD45RA+ cells. The sample taken for sequencing was naive CD8+ T cells sorted from blood. This sequence originates from a man aged 18 to 35 in good health. The chain uses TRBV10-3 and TRBJ1-2; 10 bases map to TRBD1. The CDR3, as DNA: TGTGCCATCAGGACAGGGGGCGATGACTACACCTTC. This codes for CAIRTGGDDYTF.